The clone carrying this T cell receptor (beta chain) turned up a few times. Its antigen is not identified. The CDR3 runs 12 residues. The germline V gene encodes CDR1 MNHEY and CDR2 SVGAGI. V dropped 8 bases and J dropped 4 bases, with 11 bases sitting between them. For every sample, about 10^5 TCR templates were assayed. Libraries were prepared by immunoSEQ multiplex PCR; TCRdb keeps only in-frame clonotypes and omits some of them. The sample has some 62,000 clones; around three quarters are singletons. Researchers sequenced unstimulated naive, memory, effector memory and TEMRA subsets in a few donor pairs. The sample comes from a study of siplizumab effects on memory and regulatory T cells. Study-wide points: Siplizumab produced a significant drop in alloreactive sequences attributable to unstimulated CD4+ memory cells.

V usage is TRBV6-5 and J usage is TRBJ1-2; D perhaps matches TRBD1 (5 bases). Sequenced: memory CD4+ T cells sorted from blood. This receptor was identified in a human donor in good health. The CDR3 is CASGDGFYGYTF. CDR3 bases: TGTGCCAGCGGGGACGGATTCTATGGCTACACCTTC.